These 24 T cell receptor beta chains were sequenced from one sample in a study of untreated major depressive disorder. Study-wide findings and caveats: CD4+ T cells from depressed patients used TRBV05-01 (Vbeta 5.1) more often than controls.

TCRdb's copy holds only in-frame clones and misses some; the assay was immunoSEQ multiplex PCR. The data show about 25,000 clones, 91% seen once. The antigens for these receptors are not known. The sequenced sample was CD4+ T cells from PBMCs. All receptors come from a young woman with major depressive disorder.

The chain employs TRBV29-1 and TRBJ2-3, with 7 nucleotides matching TRBD2. From germline, CDR1 is SQVTM and CDR2 ANQGSEA. The CDR3 contains 15 residues. Trimming cost V 1 base and J 3 bases; bases outside gene matches: 7. CDR3 residues: CSVEGGGGSTDTQYF. The DNA for the CDR3 is TGCAGCGTTGAAGGCGGCGGGGGAAGTACAGATACGCAGTATTTT.

The chain carries TRBV7-2 and TRBJ2-3; D may correspond to TRBD1 or TRBD2 (5 bases each). Trimming cost V 5 bases and J 1 base, with 16 bases left between them. CDR1 and CDR2 (germline): SGHTA, FQGNSA. The CDR3 has 16 residues. The CDR3 nucleotides are TGTGCCAGCAGCCGGGGCTCGAGGGTGGGCACAGATACGCAGTATTTT. This codes for CASSRGSRVGTDTQYF.

The genes are TRBV7-9 and TRBJ2-3; no clear D gene. This CDR3 is built from 17 residues. Deletions cut 2 bases from V and 0 bases from J, with 15 bases between. Germline V gene lookup returns CDR1 SEHNR and CDR2 FQNEAQ (reference sequence). For the CDR3, the DNA is TGTGCCAGCAGCTTACCACTTTACGGGCCCAGCACAGATACGCAGTATTTT. As protein: CASSLPLYGPSTDTQYF.

The CDR3 is CASSVERGNQPQHF. Here the CDR3 DNA reads TGTGCCAGCAGTGTAGAAAGGGGGAATCAGCCCCAGCATTTT. J is TRBJ1-5 and V is TRBV2; possible D gene TRBD1, 6 bases. Per germline, CDR1 SNHLY and CDR2 FYNNEI. The V end lost 4 bases, the J end lost 4 bases, and 11 bases lay between the germline ends. The CDR3 has 14 amino acids.

Here the CDR3 reads CASSLGGDWRGPQHF. Here the CDR3 DNA reads TGTGCCAGCAGCTTGGGTGGGGACTGGAGGGGGCCCCAGCATTTT. This rearrangement joins TRBV5-6 to TRBJ1-5, with a weak D call TRBD1 (5 bases). The CDR3 consists of 15 residues. Deletions cut 0 bases from V and 9 bases from J, with 16 bases between. Germline V gives CDR1 SGHDT, CDR2 YYEEEE.

The V call is TRBV11-2, the J call TRBJ2-3, with TRBD2 identical over 9 bases. The CDR3 contains 17 residues. The J segment lost 6 bases and the V segment lost 7 bases, leaving 17 bases of the junction unmatched. Germline CDR1 reads SGHAT; CDR2 reads FQNNGV. The CDR3 spells CASTQKGGRGGTDTQYF. The CDR3 nucleotides are TGTGCCAGCACACAAAAAGGAGGGCGGGGGGGAACGGATACGCAGTATTTT.

J is TRBJ2-3 and V is TRBV28; a possible D gene is TRBD2 (6 bases). This CDR3 contains 14 residues. Germline V gives CDR1 MDHEN, CDR2 SYDVKM. Trimming pared 5 bases from V and 2 bases from J, leaving 11 bases between. The CDR3 reads CASSPGLLTDTQYF. CDR3 nucleotide sequence: TGTGCCAGCAGTCCGGGACTCCTCACAGATACGCAGTATTTT.

This clone occurred once. The chain links TRBV10-3 to TRBJ2-7; possibly TRBD1 or TRBD2 for D (5 bases each). Germline V lookup: CDR1 ENHRY, CDR2 SYGVKD. The CDR3 spans 14 residues. V gave up 3 bases and J gave up 6 bases, with 15 bases separating them. The DNA of the CDR3 is TGTGCCATCAGTGATACGTCCGGGGCAATCGAGCAGTACTTC. It yields the protein CAISDTSGAIEQYF.

V is TRBV5-1 and J is TRBJ2-2; D might be TRBD1 (6 bases). V shed 5 bases and J shed 5 bases, with 22 bases lying between them. Germline loops: CDR1 SGHRS, CDR2 YFSETQ. The CDR3 is 17 amino acids. CDR3 DNA sequence: TGCGCCAGCAGATTGAGGTCCCCAGGGGATCGAACCGGGGAGCTGTTTTTT. Translating it yields CASRLRSPGDRTGELFF.

This sequence joins TRBV5-1 and TRBJ1-4, with D possibly TRBD1 on 6 matching bases. Germline V CDR1 and CDR2: SGHRS, YFSETQ. This CDR3 is 14 amino acids long. The V and J ends lost 1 base and 3 bases respectively, with 7 bases between them. DNA of the CDR3: TGCGCCAGCAGCTTGCAGGGGTCTAATGAAAAACTGTTTTTT. It is translated as CASSLQGSNEKLFF.

The CDR3 region has the DNA TGTGCCAGCCGCTGGACAGGAGACTATGGCTACACCTTC. Encoded protein: CASRWTGDYGYTF. The chain recombines TRBV7-9 with TRBJ1-2, with 7 positions matching TRBD1. The CDR3 is 13 amino acids. In germline, CDR1 is SEHNR, CDR2 FQNEAQ (reference sequence). The trim removed 8 bases at V and 3 bases at J, leaving 6 bases unmatched. Together with reference TRBV7-9 and TRBJ1-2, the CDR3 gives the full variable domain: DTGVSQNPRHKITKRGQNVTFRCDPISEHNRLYWYRQTLGQGPEFLTYFQNEAQLEKSRLLSDRFSAERPKGSFSTLEIQRTEQGDSAMYLCASRWTGDYGYTFGSGTRLTVV.

This clone has just a few counts. CDR3 protein: CASSFDSQGGYTF. CDR3 sequence (DNA): TGCGCCAGCAGCTTCGACAGTCAAGGAGGCTACACCTTC. V gene TRBV5-1 combines with J gene TRBJ1-2; possibly TRBD1 for D (5 bases). The CDR3 length is 13 residues. V dropped 2 bases and J dropped 8 bases, with 13 bases sitting between them. From germline, CDR1 is SGHRS and CDR2 YFSETQ.

The chain employs TRBV5-6 and TRBJ1-1; maybe TRBD1 (5 bases). This CDR3 is built from 13 residues. V lost 2 bases and J 10 bases, leaving 15 bases between the germline ends. Per the germline V gene, CDR1 is SGHDT and CDR2 is YYEEEE. The CDR3 loop is CASSFIAGTGAFF. The DNA for the CDR3 is TGTGCCAGCAGCTTTATTGCAGGGACCGGAGCTTTCTTT.

V gene TRBV19 combines with J gene TRBJ1-2, with TRBD1 matching over 11 bases. Unmatched junction bases numbered 10, after V lost 5 bases and J lost 8 bases. The germline V gene has CDR1 LNHDA and CDR2 SQIVND (reference sequence). The CDR3 totals 15 residues. The CDR3 DNA sequence: TGTGCCAGTAGTTCCCCCGTCGGGACAGGGGGAGGCTACACCTTC. Its protein product is CASSSPVGTGGGYTF.

This rearrangement joins TRBV7-6 to TRBJ1-5; possibly TRBD1 for D (6 bases). This CDR3 comprises 15 residues. Germline V gives CDR1 SGHVS, CDR2 FNYEAQ. Trimming left V 0 bases short and J 4 bases short, with 10 bases between. CDR3 amino acids: CASSLAGQGNQPQHF. For the CDR3, the DNA is TGTGCCAGCAGCTTAGCGGGGCAGGGGAATCAGCCCCAGCATTTT.

The rearrangement joins TRBV9 to TRBJ2-7, with D unclear. CDR1 is SGDLS, CDR2 YYNGEE, per germline. CDR3 length equals 13 residues. V was cut by 3 bases and J by 0 bases, with 7 bases left in between. CDR3 sequence: CASSGGSSYEQYF. CDR3 nucleotides: TGTGCCAGCAGCGGAGGAAGCTCCTACGAGCAGTACTTC.

This rearrangement joins TRBV14 to TRBJ1-2; D possibly corresponds to TRBD1 (6 bases). Germline V gene lookup returns CDR1 SGHDN and CDR2 FVKESK. The V gene lost 2 bases and the J gene lost 4 bases, with 11 bases spanning the gap. The CDR3 spans 14 residues. CDR3 sequence: CASSQLRGGYGYTF. DNA of the CDR3: TGTGCCAGCAGCCAACTCAGGGGAGGCTATGGCTACACCTTC.

This rearrangement joins TRBV5-1 to TRBJ1-1; perhaps TRBD1 as D (6 bases). Germline CDR1 reads SGHRS; CDR2 reads YFSETQ. The CDR3 totals 17 residues. The V and J ends lost 0 bases and 0 bases respectively, with 15 bases between them. The CDR3 DNA sequence: TGCGCCAGCAGCTTGGACGAACGGACAGTCATGAACACTGAAGCTTTCTTT. It is translated as CASSLDERTVMNTEAFF.

This clone was found a few times. The genes are TRBV28 and TRBJ2-7; TRBD1 aligns across 8 bases. This CDR3 has 13 amino acids. CDR1 MDHEN and CDR2 SYDVKM come from the germline V gene. With V trimmed by 6 bases and J by 7 bases, 8 bases remained unmatched. The DNA of the CDR3 is TGTGCCAGCAGGTCCCAGGGGGCCAAGGAGCAGTACTTC. Amino acid sequence: CASRSQGAKEQYF. The whole variable domain, remainder taken from reference TRBV28 and TRBJ2-7, is DVKVTQSSRYLVKRTGEKVFLECVQDMDHENMFWYRQDPGLGLRLIYFSYDVKMKEKGDIPEGYSVSREKKERFSLILESASTNQTSMYLCASRSQGAKEQYFGPGTRLTVT.

This clone appeared once. The V call is TRBV11-3, the J call TRBJ2-6, with D possibly TRBD2 on 5 matching bases. CDR3 length: 12 amino acids. CDR1 is SGHNT, CDR2 YENEEA, per germline. Deletions cut 0 bases from V and 11 bases from J, with 5 bases between. The CDR3 coding sequence is TGTGCCAGCAGCTTAGACGGGGACGTCCTGACTTTC. It codes for CASSLDGDVLTF.

In DNA, the CDR3 is TGTGCCATCAGTGATTTGGTTAGCGGGTCTAGCACAGATACGCAGTATTTT. Protein: CAISDLVSGSSTDTQYF. This chain links TRBV10-3 with TRBJ2-3, with 7 bases identical to TRBD2. The CDR3 runs 17 residues. Per the germline V gene, CDR1 is ENHRY and CDR2 is SYGVKD. Trimming cost V 3 bases and J 0 bases; bases outside gene matches: 9.

The chain couples TRBV10-3 to TRBJ2-5, with D tentatively TRBD2 (6 bases). Trimming left V 4 bases short and J 5 bases short, with 11 bases between. The CDR3 runs 13 residues. Germline V gene data show CDR1 as ENHRY and CDR2 as SYGVKD. CDR3 region: CAISVTSEETQYF. In nucleotides, the CDR3 is TGTGCCATCAGTGTGACTAGTGAGGAGACCCAGTACTTC.

The CDR3 DNA follows: TGTGCCAGCAGTCCCATAACCGGGGAGCAGTTCTTC. The encoded protein is CASSPITGEQFF. The J gene is TRBJ2-1, the V gene TRBV28; the D is unclear. This CDR3 contains 12 residues. V was clipped by 5 bases and J by 10 bases, with 12 bases between them. Per the germline V gene, CDR1 is MDHEN and CDR2 is SYDVKM.

The chain joins TRBV28 to TRBJ2-1; 8 bases map to TRBD2. After removal of 3 bases from V and 9 bases from J, the junction contained 16 bases not matched to a gene. Germline lookup yields CDR1 MDHEN and CDR2 SYDVKM. There are 17 residues in the CDR3. The CDR3 reads CASSLVSGGPMVAEQFF. The DNA of the CDR3 is TGTGCCAGCAGTTTGGTAAGCGGGGGCCCGATGGTGGCTGAGCAGTTCTTC.